This is a list of T cell receptor beta chains from one sample in a study of blood T cells in healthy people across ages. Using its own MiXCR run on the 5' RACE reads, TCRdb lists one record per CDR3 protein. Of about 1.4 million distinct CDR3 sequences listed, roughly 59% are singletons. Sequencing used blood. These receptors were taken from a man younger than 30 in good health. Each CDR3 is given with its conserved first and last residue. A D gene is named only where the DNA matches it firmly. Clone size appears in some rows only: once, few, many, or a class for an expanded clone.

. . TRBJ2-7 TRBV4-2 CASSQDFGTYYEQYF TGTGCCAGCAGCCAAGATTTTGGGACATACTACGAGCAGTACTTC
. . TRBJ2-7 TRBV6-5 CASSYRVTDEQYF TGTGCCAGCAGTTACCGGGTGACAGACGAGCAGTACTTC
. . TRBJ2-1 TRBV29-1 CSARKGSYNEQFF TGCAGCGCCAGGAAGGGCTCCTACAATGAGCAGTTCTTC
few TRBD1 TRBJ1-6 TRBV6-1 CASSEEAGGSSPLHF TGTGCCAGCAGTGAAGAGGCAGGGGGCAGTTCACCCCTCCACTTT
. TRBD2 TRBJ2-7 TRBV29-1 CSVGGLAGASGQYF TGCAGCGTTGGCGGACTAGCGGGGGCTTCAGGGCAGTACTTC
. . TRBJ1-2 TRBV10-2 CASSEAGTAYGYTF TGCGCCAGCAGTGAGGCCGGGACGGCCTATGGCTACACCTTC
. . TRBJ2-5 TRBV5-1 CASSPSGSIRETQYF TGCGCCAGCAGCCCGAGCGGCTCTATTCGGGAGACCCAGTACTTC
. TRBD1 TRBJ2-7 TRBV7-2 CASTPRGQGAWGLQEQYF TGTGCCAGCACCCCAAGGGGACAGGGGGCGTGGGGTCTTCAGGAGCAGTACTTC
. . TRBJ2-2 TRBV3-1 CASSSSRTVGRANTGELFF TGTGCCAGCAGCTCGTCGCGGACAGTCGGTCGGGCGAACACCGGGGAGCTGTTTTTT
. . TRBJ2-1 TRBV7-9 CASSSNRAGNEQFF TGTGCCAGCAGCTCAAATAGGGCGGGGAATGAGCAGTTCTTC
. TRBD1 TRBJ1-6 TRBV6-6 CASRGTAIYNSPLHF TGTGCCAGCAGGGGGACAGCAATCTATAATTCACCCCTCCACTTT
. . TRBJ2-7 TRBV21-1 CASSKIGRTLDHEQYF TGTGCCAGCAGCAAAATCGGCAGGACCCTTGACCACGAGCAGTACTTC
. . TRBJ1-5 TRBV5-5 CASSQVHSNQPQHF TGTGCCAGCAGCCAGGTGCATAGCAATCAGCCCCAGCATTTT
once . TRBJ1-1 TRBV13 CASSLRQAEAFF TGTGCCAGCAGCCTCCGACAGGCTGAAGCTTTCTTT
. . TRBJ2-3 TRBV27 CASSLYGTRDSDTQYF TGTGCCAGCAGTTTATACGGCACCCGCGACTCAGATACGCAGTATTTT
few . TRBJ2-5 TRBV24-1 CATSDLRSTSQETQYF TGTGCCACCAGTGATTTGCGGTCGACTAGTCAAGAGACCCAGTACTTC
. . TRBJ2-1 TRBV3-1 CASSRGLPPDEQFF TGTGCCAGCAGCCGGGGACTCCCACCGGATGAGCAGTTCTTC
. . TRBJ2-3 TRBV3-1 CASSHLEWDTQYF TGTGCCAGCAGCCATCTCGAGTGGGATACGCAGTATTTT
. TRBD1 TRBJ2-1 TRBV5-1 CASSLGTGQNEQFF TGCGCCAGCAGCCTCGGGACAGGGCAGAATGAGCAGTTCTTC
. . TRBJ2-7 TRBV20-1 CSAPDQTYEQYF TGCAGTGCTCCCGACCAAACCTACGAGCAGTACTTC
. . TRBJ2-1 TRBV21-1 CASSKEGLAGRSSYNEQFF TGTGCCAGCAGCAAAGAGGGACTAGCGGGCAGGAGCTCCTACAATGAGCAGTTCTTC
few . TRBJ2-7 TRBV21-1 CASSTSPRGWYEQYF TGTGCCAGCAGCACCTCCCCCAGGGGATGGTACGAGCAGTACTTC
. . TRBJ2-5 TRBV5-1 CASSLYGNRETQYF TGCGCCAGCAGCTTGTACGGAAATAGAGAGACCCAGTACTTC
many . TRBJ1-2 TRBV4-1 CASSQQGGYGYTF TGTGCCAGCAGTCAACAGGGAGGGTATGGCTACACCTTC
once TRBD2 TRBJ2-1 TRBV20-1 CSVSRGGNEQFF TGCAGTGTCTCGCGGGGGGGCAATGAGCAGTTCTTC
. . TRBJ2-7 TRBV6-2/TRBV6-3 CASSRDTEGYEQYF TGTGCCAGCAGCCGGGACACAGAGGGATACGAGCAGTACTTC
. TRBD1 TRBJ1-2 TRBV7-2 CASSKGDSTGDMGGYTF TGTGCCAGCTCTAAGGGGGATAGTACAGGGGATATGGGTGGCTACACCTTC
few TRBD2 TRBJ2-1 TRBV9 CASSGRRLAGNNEQFF TGTGCCAGCAGCGGGAGGAGACTAGCGGGAAACAATGAGCAGTTCTTC
many TRBD1 TRBJ1-5 TRBV7-2 CASSRQGNQPQHF TGCGCCAGCAGCCGACAGGGGAATCAGCCCCAGCATTTT
. . TRBJ2-3 TRBV29-1 CSVALQGENTQYF TGCAGCGTTGCATTACAGGGAGAAAATACGCAGTATTTT
. . TRBJ1-2 TRBV7-9 CASSLEMGRGSGYTF TGTGCCAGCAGCTTAGAGATGGGTCGTGGTAGTGGCTACACCTTC
few . TRBJ1-4 TRBV6-6 CASTGSTNEKLFF TGTGCCAGCACGGGGTCGACTAATGAAAAACTGTTTTTT
few . TRBJ2-1 TRBV20-1 CSASPDISSYNEQFF TGCAGTGCTTCCCCCGACATCAGCTCCTACAATGAGCAGTTCTTC
. . TRBJ2-3 TRBV12-3/TRBV12-4 CASSFRGSDTQYF TGTGCCAGCAGTTTTAGGGGGTCGGATACGCAGTATTTT
. TRBD1 TRBJ1-1 TRBV25-1 CASSRGQGGRETEAFF TGTGCCAGCAGCCGTGGACAGGGAGGGAGAGAGACTGAAGCTTTCTTT
. . TRBJ2-3 TRBV25-1 CASGSDREGDTQYF TGTGCCAGCGGGTCGGACAGGGAGGGAGATACGCAGTATTTT
. TRBD2 TRBJ2-5 TRBV6-5 CASSYSSGGRGQETQYF TGTGCCAGCAGTTACTCAAGCGGGGGGCGCGGGCAAGAGACCCAGTACTTC
. . TRBJ2-1 TRBV6-6 CASTISGGTSNSNEQFF TGTGCCAGCACTATCTCTGGCGGGACGAGCAACTCCAATGAGCAGTTCTTC
. . TRBJ2-7 TRBV10-3 CAIREDAYYEQYF TGTGCCATCAGGGAGGACGCCTACTACGAGCAGTACTTC
. . TRBJ2-7 TRBV5-5 CASRPPGSTYEQYF TGTGCCAGCAGACCACCCGGTTCGACCTACGAGCAGTACTTC
. . TRBJ2-5 TRBV7-2 CASSLAGQFQETQYF TGTGCCAGCAGCTTAGCCGGACAGTTTCAAGAGACCCAGTACTTC
. . TRBJ2-7 TRBV4-2 CASSPLRVAGRTYEQYF TGTGCCAGCAGCCCCTTGCGCGTCGCGGGGAGGACCTACGAGCAGTACTTC
. . TRBJ1-6 TRBV28 CASSEGLEVSPLHF TGTGCCAGCAGTGAAGGGTTGGAAGTTTCACCCCTCCACTTT
. TRBD1 TRBJ2-3 TRBV20-1 CSARGRQGSTDTQYF TGCAGTGCTAGAGGGAGACAGGGCAGCACAGATACGCAGTATTTT
. TRBD1 TRBJ2-7 TRBV20-1 CSGNDRDRTYEQYF TGCAGTGGCAACGACCGGGACAGGACCTACGAGCAGTACTTC
. TRBD1 TRBJ2-5 TRBV29-1 CSVEGDRDWETQYF TGCAGCGTTGAAGGGGACAGGGATTGGGAGACCCAGTACTTC
. . TRBJ2-3 TRBV6-2/TRBV6-3 CARGLAPGRTDTQYF TGTGCCAGGGGTTTGGCGCCGGGACGCACAGATACGCAGTATTTT
. TRBD1 TRBJ2-3 TRBV6-5 CASSYRRGQADTQYF TGTGCCAGCAGTTATCGCAGGGGGCAAGCAGATACGCAGTATTTT
. TRBD2 TRBJ2-1 TRBV6-5 CASTAGANEQFF TGTGCCAGCACGGCGGGAGCCAATGAGCAGTTCTTC
once TRBD1 TRBJ2-2 TRBV25-1 CASSKGAHTGELFF TGTGCCAGCAGTAAGGGGGCCCACACCGGGGAGCTGTTTTTT